This entry lists 9 T cell receptor beta chains sequenced from one sample in a study of shared clonotypes between healthy human individuals (dated by TCRdb to 2020 to 2021). Preparation of the library involved the immunoSEQ multiplex PCR assay. The immuneACCESS repertoire file appears here via TCRdb, limited to in-frame rearrangements. These files lack a portion of the clones; in checked studies, under half of the deficit traces to unresolved V genes, and the cause of the others is not known. In this sample the table shows approximately 1,500,000 clones, roughly 96% of which occur a single time. The ten largest account for roughly 1.2% of the sample. The source material was naive CD4+ T cells sorted from blood. This sample's cell subset or site label indicates: CD45RA+ positively selected. Receptor source: a man younger than 45 in good health.

This rearrangement joins TRBV18 to TRBJ2-7, with no clear D. The germline V gene encodes CDR1 KGHSH and CDR2 LQKENI. The length of the CDR3 is 15 residues. Trimming cost V 2 bases and J 0 bases, with 11 bases left between them. CDR3 DNA: TGTGCCAGCTCACCAACGGCGGCGTCCTCCTACGAGCAGTACTTC. This codes for CASSPTAASSYEQYF.

CDR3 sequence: CASSEGPRGTQYF. The CDR3 region has the DNA TGTGCCAGCAGTGAAGGGCCTCGCGGGACCCAGTACTTC. The chain links TRBV2 to TRBJ2-5; D gene unclear. Trimming cost V 1 base and J 7 bases, with 10 bases left between them. Germline V gene sequence: CDR1 SNHLY, CDR2 FYNNEI. This CDR3 comprises 13 residues.

The rearrangement links TRBV5-1 to TRBJ2-7; the D gene is possibly TRBD2 (7 bases). The ends were cut back, 2 bases at V and 5 bases at J, with 11 bases in the middle. Germline assignment: CDR1 SGHRS and CDR2 YFSETQ. CDR3 size: 13 residues. The CDR3 region is CASSFGGLDEQYF. In DNA, the CDR3 is TGCGCCAGCAGCTTCGGGGGGCTGGACGAGCAGTACTTC.

The chain couples TRBV11-2 to TRBJ2-5; D remains ambiguous. Germline assignment: CDR1 SGHAT and CDR2 FQNNGV. This CDR3 region has 13 residues. The V gene lost 5 bases and the J gene lost 0 bases, with 7 bases spanning the gap. DNA of the CDR3: TGTGCCAGCAGCCGAAGCAACCAAGAGACCCAGTACTTC. Its translation is CASSRSNQETQYF.

J is TRBJ1-5 and V is TRBV7-8; 10 nucleotides agree with TRBD1. With V trimmed by 0 bases and J by 5 bases, 4 bases remained unmatched. This CDR3 is built from 16 residues. Looked up from germline, CDR1 is SGHVS and CDR2 is FQNEAQ. CDR3 protein: CASSLARTGGYQPQHF. CDR3 nucleotides: TGTGCCAGCAGCTTAGCGCGGACAGGGGGTTATCAGCCCCAGCATTTT.

J is TRBJ2-2 and V is TRBV7-9, with 9 bases identical to TRBD1. This CDR3 contains 14 residues. Germline V CDR1 and CDR2: SEHNR, FQNEAQ (reference sequence). The V gene end was trimmed by 11 bases and the J gene end by 5 bases; junction bases not matched to a gene: 9. DNA of the CDR3: TGTGCCTGCCGGGACAGGGTGTTAACCGGGGAGCTGTTTTTT. The encoded protein is CACRDRVLTGELFF. Drawing the rest from reference TRBV7-9 and TRBJ2-2, the complete variable domain is DTGVSQNPRHKITKRGQNVTFRCDPISEHNRLYWYRQTLGQGPEFLTYFQNEAQLEKSRLLSDRFSAERPKGSFSTLEIQRTEQGDSAMYLCACRDRVLTGELFFGEGSRLTVL.

J is TRBJ2-1 and V is TRBV15; D is perhaps TRBD1 or TRBD2 (5 bases each). CDR1 and CDR2 (germline): LNHNV, YYDKDF (reference sequence). CDR3 length: 17 residues. Trimming left V 7 bases short and J 4 bases short, with 23 bases between. The CDR3 reads CATKTVFGGVVYNEQFF. In DNA form, the CDR3 reads TGTGCCACCAAAACGGTGTTTGGGGGAGTTGTATACAATGAGCAGTTCTTC.

This clone appeared a single time. The rearrangement links TRBV28 to TRBJ2-1, with 8 nucleotides matching TRBD1. The V gene's germline CDR1 is MDHEN and CDR2 SYDVKM. The CDR3 has 15 amino acids. V shed 2 bases, J shed 3 bases, and the junction held 3 bases outside the gene matches. The CDR3 region is CASSLDRGVYNEQFF. The CDR3 coding sequence is TGTGCCAGCAGTTTAGACAGGGGAGTCTACAATGAGCAGTTCTTC.

This clone was seen just once. V gene TRBV6-5 combines with J gene TRBJ2-3; either TRBD1 or TRBD2 may supply D (5 bases each). Germline V gives CDR1 MNHEY, CDR2 SVGAGI. Deletions cut 3 bases from V and 6 bases from J, with 19 bases between. This CDR3 has 16 amino acids. The CDR3 coding sequence is TGTGCCAGCAGTTATTCAATTGGGGGTTTCACGGATACGCAGTATTTT. Residues: CASSYSIGGFTDTQYF.